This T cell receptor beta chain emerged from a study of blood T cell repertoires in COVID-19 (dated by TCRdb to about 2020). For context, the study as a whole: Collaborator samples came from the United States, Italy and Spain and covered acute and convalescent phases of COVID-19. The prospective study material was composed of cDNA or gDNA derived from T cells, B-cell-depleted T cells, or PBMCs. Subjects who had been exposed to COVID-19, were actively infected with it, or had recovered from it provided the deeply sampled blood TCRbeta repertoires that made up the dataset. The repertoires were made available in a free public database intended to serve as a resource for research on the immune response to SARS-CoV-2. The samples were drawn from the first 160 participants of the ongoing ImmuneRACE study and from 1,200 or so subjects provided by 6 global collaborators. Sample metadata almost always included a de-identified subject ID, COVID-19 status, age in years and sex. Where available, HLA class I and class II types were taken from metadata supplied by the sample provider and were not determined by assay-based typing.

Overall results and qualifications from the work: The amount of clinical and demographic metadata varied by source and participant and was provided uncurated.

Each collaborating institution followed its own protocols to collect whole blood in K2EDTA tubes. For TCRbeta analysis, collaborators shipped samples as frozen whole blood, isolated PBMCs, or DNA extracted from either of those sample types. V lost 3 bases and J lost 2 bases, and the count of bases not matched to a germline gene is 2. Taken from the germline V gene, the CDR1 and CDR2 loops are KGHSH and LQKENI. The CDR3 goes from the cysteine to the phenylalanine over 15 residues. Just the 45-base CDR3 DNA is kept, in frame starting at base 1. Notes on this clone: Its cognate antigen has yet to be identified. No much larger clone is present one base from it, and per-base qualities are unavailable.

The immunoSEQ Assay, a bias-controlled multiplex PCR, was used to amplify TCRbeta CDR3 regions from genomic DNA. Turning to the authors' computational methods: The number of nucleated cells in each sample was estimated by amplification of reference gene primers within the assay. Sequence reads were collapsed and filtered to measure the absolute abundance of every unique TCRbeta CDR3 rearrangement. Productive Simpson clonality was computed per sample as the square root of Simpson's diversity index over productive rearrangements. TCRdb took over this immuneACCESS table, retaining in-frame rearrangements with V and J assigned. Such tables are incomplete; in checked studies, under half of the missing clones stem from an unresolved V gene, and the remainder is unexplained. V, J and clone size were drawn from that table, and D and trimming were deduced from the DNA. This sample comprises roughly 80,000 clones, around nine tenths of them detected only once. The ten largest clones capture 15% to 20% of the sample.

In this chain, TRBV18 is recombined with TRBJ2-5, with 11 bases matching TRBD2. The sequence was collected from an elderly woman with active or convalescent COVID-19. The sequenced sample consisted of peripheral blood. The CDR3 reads CASSPGTSGQETQYF. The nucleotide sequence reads TGTGCCAGCTCACCCGGGACTAGCGGACAAGAGACCCAGTACTTC. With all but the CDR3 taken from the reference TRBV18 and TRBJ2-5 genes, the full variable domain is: NAGVMQNPRHLVRRRGQEARLRCSPMKGHSHVYWYRQLPEEGLKFMVYLQKENIIDESGMPKERFSAEFPKEGPSILRIQQVVRGDSAAYFCASSPGTSGQETQYFGPGTRLLVL.